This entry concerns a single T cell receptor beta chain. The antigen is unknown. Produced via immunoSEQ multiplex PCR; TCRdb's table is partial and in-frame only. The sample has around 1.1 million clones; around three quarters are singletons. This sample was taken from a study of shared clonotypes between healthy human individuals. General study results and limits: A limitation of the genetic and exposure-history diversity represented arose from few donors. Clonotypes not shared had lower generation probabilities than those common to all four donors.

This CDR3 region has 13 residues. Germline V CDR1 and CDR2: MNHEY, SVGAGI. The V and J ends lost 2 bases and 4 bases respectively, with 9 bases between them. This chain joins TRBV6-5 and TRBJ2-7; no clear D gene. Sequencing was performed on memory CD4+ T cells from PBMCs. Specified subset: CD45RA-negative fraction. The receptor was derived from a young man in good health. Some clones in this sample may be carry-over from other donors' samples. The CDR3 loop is CASSYADGYEQYF. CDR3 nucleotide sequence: TGTGCCAGCAGTTACGCTGACGGGTACGAGCAGTACTTC.